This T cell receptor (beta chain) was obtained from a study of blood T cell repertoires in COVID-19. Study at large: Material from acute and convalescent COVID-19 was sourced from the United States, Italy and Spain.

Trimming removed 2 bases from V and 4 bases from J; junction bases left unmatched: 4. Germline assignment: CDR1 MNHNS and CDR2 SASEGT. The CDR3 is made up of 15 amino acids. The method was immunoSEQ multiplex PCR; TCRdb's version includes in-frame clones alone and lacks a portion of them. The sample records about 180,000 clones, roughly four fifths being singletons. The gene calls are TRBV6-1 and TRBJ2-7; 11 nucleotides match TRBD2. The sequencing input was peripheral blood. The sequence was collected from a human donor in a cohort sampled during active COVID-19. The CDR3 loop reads CASSELLAGVYEQYF. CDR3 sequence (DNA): TGTGCCAGCAGTGAACTACTAGCGGGGGTATACGAGCAGTACTTC.